These 5 T cell receptor beta chains originate from one sample sequenced in a study of glioma-infiltrating T cells after dendritic cell vaccination. Documented time point: after dendritic cell vaccination, including at tumor progression/relapse. Clones were sequenced by immunoSEQ multiplex PCR, and TCRdb holds only the in-frame ones, with some missing. This table holds around 23,000 clones, roughly nine tenths found once. This specimen consisted of blood, obtained after dendritic cell vaccination. Every receptor here comes from a human donor with glioblastoma.

The V and J genes are TRBV6-6 and TRBJ1-4; TRBD1 is a possible D gene (5 bases). The length of the CDR3 is 15 residues. The V gene's germline CDR1 is MNHNY and CDR2 SVGAGI (reference sequence). Trimming took 2 bases from V and 0 from J, leaving 7 bases between them. The CDR3 region is CASSYETATNEKLFF. CDR3 DNA sequence: TGTGCCAGCAGTTACGAGACAGCAACTAATGAAAAACTGTTTTTT.

The rearrangement joins TRBV29-1 to TRBJ2-2; TRBD1 agrees at 7 bases. The germline V gene encodes CDR1 SQVTM and CDR2 ANQGSEA. The CDR3 covers 15 residues. J lost 6 bases, V lost 7 bases, and 14 bases had no gene match. CDR3 protein: CSASSDRIDPGELFF. CDR3 in DNA: TGCAGCGCTTCCTCGGACAGGATCGATCCCGGGGAGCTGTTTTTT.

This clone was found a few times. The rearrangement uses TRBV5-6 and TRBJ1-4; 8 bases fit TRBD1. V lost 5 bases to trimming and J lost 15 bases; unmatched junction nucleotides: 9. CDR3 size: 12 residues. Germline V CDR1 and CDR2: SGHDT, YYEEEE. The CDR3 DNA reads as TGTGCCAGCAGTTCTGGACAGGGAGAGTTGTTTTTT. Amino acid sequence: CASSSGQGELFF.

The rearrangement uses TRBV30 and TRBJ2-6; TRBD1 aligns across 7 bases. Looked up from germline, CDR1 is GTSNPN and CDR2 is SVGIG (reference sequence). The J segment lost 2 bases and the V segment lost 3 bases, leaving 4 bases of the junction unmatched. The CDR3 totals 15 residues. The CDR3 bases are TGTGCCTGGAGCGCCGGGACAGCTGGGGCCAACGTCCTGACTTTC. This translates into CAWSAGTAGANVLTF.

The genes are TRBV2 and TRBJ1-2; D is unclear. V lost 5 bases and J lost 1, with 8 bases in between. The germline V gene has CDR1 SNHLY and CDR2 FYNNEI. CDR3 length: 13 residues. The CDR3 reads CASSRLLNYGYTF. The CDR3 DNA sequence: TGTGCCAGCAGTAGACTGCTTAACTATGGCTACACCTTC.